This T cell receptor beta chain was retrieved from a study of T-cell reconstitution after alpha-beta-depleted transplantation in children. The germline CDR1 and CDR2 sequences are SGHVS and FQNEAQ. CDR3 length: 13 amino acids. The ends were cut back, 4 bases at V and 6 bases at J, with 13 bases in the middle. This clonotype appeared many times. TCRbeta library construction was performed incorporating unique molecular identifiers. TCRdb reprocessed the PCR reads via MiXCR and lists one record per CDR3 protein. In the table there are 80,000 to 95,000 distinct CDR3 sequences, approximately 9.2% of which are singletons.

The V and J genes are TRBV7-8 and TRBJ2-7, with D uncertain. This TCR was sampled from a human donor who donated a stem cell graft to a child with congenital amegakaryocytic thrombocytopenia. The material was PBMCs from the stem cell graft donor, obtained from the stem cell graft. CDR3 bases: TGTGCCAGCAGCTCTCAGATTCGGTCCGAGCAGTACTTC. Amino acids: CASSSQIRSEQYF.